Shown below are 22 T cell receptor beta chains from a single sample sequenced in a study of blood T cell repertoires in COVID-19. Method: immunoSEQ multiplex PCR; TCRdb's copy keeps in-frame clones and lacks some. The table includes fewer than 150,000 clones, approximately 80% detected once. The source material was peripheral blood. Receptors were obtained from a man older than 75 with acute or convalescent COVID-19.

The chain carries TRBV18 and TRBJ1-4; D gene unclear. This CDR3 region has 16 residues. The germline CDR1 and CDR2 sequences are KGHSH and LQKENI. Trimming took off 6 bases at V and 0 bases at J, with 14 bases between the two ends. CDR3 in amino acids: CASSRQRATTNEKLFF. The CDR3 DNA reads TGTGCCAGCTCTCGTCAGCGAGCTACAACTAATGAAAAACTGTTTTTT.

The chain links TRBV7-2 to TRBJ2-2, with D tentatively TRBD2 (6 bases). Trimming shortened V by 4 bases and J by 7 bases, and 13 bases separated the two germline ends. Germline V lookup: CDR1 SGHTA, CDR2 FQGNSA. This CDR3 spans 14 amino acids. The CDR3 sequence is CASSSTRRNGELFF. DNA of the CDR3: TGTGCCAGCAGCTCGACTAGGCGGAACGGGGAGCTGTTTTTT.

The chain employs TRBV5-1 and TRBJ1-1; 7 bases agree with TRBD1. J lost 9 bases, V lost 0 bases, and 2 bases had no gene match. This CDR3 is built from 12 residues. In germline, CDR1 is SGHRS, CDR2 YFSETQ. CDR3 nucleotides: TGCGCCAGCAGCTTGGGGGACAGCAAAGCTTTCTTT. It yields the protein CASSLGDSKAFF.

The V gene is TRBV19, the J gene TRBJ1-6; the D gene is possibly TRBD1 (5 bases). Germline lookup yields CDR1 LNHDA and CDR2 SQIVND (reference sequence). V was pared by 9 bases and J by 7 bases, with 10 bases between. This CDR3 region has 12 residues. CDR3 DNA: TGTGCCAGCGCGGGGCAAAATTCACCCCTCCACTTT. This translates into CASAGQNSPLHF.

The genes are TRBV28 and TRBJ1-2, with 11 bases matching TRBD1. V gave up 10 bases and J gave up 4 bases; unmatched junction bases: 17. Looked up from germline, CDR1 is MDHEN and CDR2 is SYDVKM. The CDR3 runs 17 residues. The CDR3 DNA sequence: TGTGCCACCCGAGTATCCGTAGGACAGGGGGCGAGCTATGGCTACACCTTC. It is translated as CATRVSVGQGASYGYTF.

The V and J genes are TRBV3-1 (or the pseudogene TRBV3-2) and TRBJ1-2; 9 bases are shared with TRBD1. The CDR3 contains 15 residues. Germline V gives CDR1 LGHDT, CDR2 YNNKEL (reference sequence). With V trimmed by 1 base and J by 8 bases, 8 bases remained unmatched. DNA for the CDR3: TGTGCCAGCAGCCAAGCGGTCAGGACAGGGGTCGGCTACACCTTC. This encodes CASSQAVRTGVGYTF.

DNA for the CDR3: TGTGCCAGCAGTTTGTCCGCTTTGGGCCACGAGCAGTACTTC. It yields the protein CASSLSALGHEQYF. The chain carries TRBV27 and TRBJ2-7; D not resolved. The ends were cut back, 3 bases at V and 5 bases at J, with 14 bases in the middle. The CDR3 consists of 14 residues. Germline V gene lookup returns CDR1 MNHEY and CDR2 SMNVEV (reference sequence).

J is TRBJ1-3 and V is TRBV2; 7 bases map to TRBD1. CDR1 SNHLY and CDR2 FYNNEI come from the germline V gene. Losses at the gene ends were 3 bases for V and 7 bases for J; bases not matched to a gene: 18. This CDR3 has 18 amino acids. CDR3 nucleotide sequence: TGTGCCAGCAGTGATTCAGTCGCGGGACAGTATAATAGGAACACCATATATTTT. Protein sequence: CASSDSVAGQYNRNTIYF.

The chain couples TRBV9 to TRBJ2-3; D is ambiguous. CDR3 size: 12 residues. Germline assignment: CDR1 SGDLS and CDR2 YYNGEE. V was cut by 3 bases and J by 0 bases, with 2 bases left in between. The CDR3 sequence is CASSASTDTQYF. As DNA, the CDR3 is TGTGCCAGCAGCGCAAGCACAGATACGCAGTATTTT.

The chain couples TRBV6-2 or TRBV6-3 to TRBJ2-7, with 7 bases identical to TRBD1. This CDR3 contains 15 residues. V was pared by 5 bases and J by 7 bases, with 14 bases of the junction left unmatched. Per the germline V gene, CDR1 is MNHEY and CDR2 is SVGEGT. CDR3 protein: CASSETGLSLREQYF. The CDR3 region has the DNA TGTGCCAGCAGTGAGACAGGGTTATCCCTCCGGGAGCAGTACTTC.

This sequence joins TRBV3-1 (or the pseudogene TRBV3-2) and TRBJ1-2; the D gene is possibly TRBD1 (5 bases). V dropped 4 bases and J dropped 2 bases, with 14 bases sitting between them. This CDR3 region has 15 residues. Germline-derived CDR1 and CDR2 are LGHDT and YNNKEL (reference sequence). DNA for the CDR3: TGTGCCAGCAGCCCCATCGGGGGGACCAACTATGGCTACACCTTC. It codes for CASSPIGGTNYGYTF.

The genes are TRBV7-2 and TRBJ2-3; 9 bases are shared with TRBD2. Germline V gene lookup returns CDR1 SGHTA and CDR2 FQGNSA. CDR3 length equals 15 residues. V dropped 6 bases and J dropped 2; count of bases not matched to a gene: 6. CDR3 protein: CASRLSGGTTDTQYF. The CDR3 nucleotides read TGTGCCAGCAGGTTAAGCGGGGGGACCACAGATACGCAGTATTTT. The complete variable domain, with remaining parts taken from reference TRBV7-2 and TRBJ2-3, reads GAGVSQSPSNKVTEKGKDVELRCDPISGHTALYWYRQSLGQGLEFLIYFQGNSAPDKSGLPSDRFSAERTGGSVSTLTIQRTQQEDSAVYLCASRLSGGTTDTQYFGPGTRLTVL.

The V gene is TRBV11-2, the J gene TRBJ2-5; weak D call: TRBD1 (5 bases). CDR3 length equals 14 residues. Trimming removed 2 bases at V and 5 bases at J, with 12 bases between. Per germline, CDR1 SGHAT and CDR2 FQNNGV. Here the CDR3 DNA reads TGTGCCAGCAGCTTACAGGGTAGGGGCGAGACCCAGTACTTC. It yields the protein CASSLQGRGETQYF. Drawing the rest from reference TRBV11-2 and TRBJ2-5, the complete variable domain is EAGVAQSPRYKIIEKRQSVAFWCNPISGHATLYWYQQILGQGPKLLIQFQNNGVVDDSQLPKDRFSAERLKGVDSTLKIQPAKLEDSAVYLCASSLQGRGETQYFGPGTRLLVL.

The chain is built from TRBV3-1 (or the pseudogene TRBV3-2) and TRBJ2-5; D uncertain. The V end was cut by 1 base, the J end by 7 bases, with 7 bases between. Germline V gene data show CDR1 as LGHDT and CDR2 as YNNKEL (reference sequence). This CDR3 spans 12 amino acids. The CDR3 sequence: CASSQVGGTQYF. For the CDR3, the DNA is TGTGCCAGCAGCCAAGTCGGTGGGACCCAGTACTTC.

The J gene is TRBJ1-1, the V gene TRBV9; TRBD1 might be the D (5 bases). Germline V gene lookup returns CDR1 SGDLS and CDR2 YYNGEE. The CDR3 consists of 15 residues. The V gene lost 3 bases and the J gene lost 4 bases, with 16 bases spanning the gap. The CDR3 protein is CASSEAQGWGTEAFF. In DNA, the CDR3 is TGTGCCAGCAGCGAAGCGCAGGGTTGGGGCACTGAAGCTTTCTTT.

This chain joins TRBV10-2 and TRBJ2-4, with a possible D match to TRBD1 (6 bases). Germline lookup yields CDR1 WSHSY and CDR2 SAAADI. The CDR3 has 12 residues. V was cut by 3 bases and J by 15 bases, with 15 bases left in between. CDR3 bases: TGCGCCAGCAGTGAACCACAGGGTTCTGGGTACTTC. Translation: CASSEPQGSGYF.

The table lists this clone with a count of one. The J gene is TRBJ2-5, the V gene TRBV6-5; TRBD2 might be the D (7 bases). This CDR3 is built from 15 residues. Germline V gene lookup returns CDR1 MNHEY and CDR2 SVGAGI. Deletions cut 3 bases from V and 5 bases from J, with 16 bases between. For the CDR3, the DNA is TGTGCCAGCAGTTATCGTCCGGGGGGCCAGGAGACCCAGTACTTC. Translating gives CASSYRPGGQETQYF.

The chain uses TRBV4-3 and TRBJ2-7, with TRBD1 matching 11 bases. CDR1 and CDR2 (germline): LGHNA, YSLEER. The CDR3 covers 17 residues. The trim removed 0 bases at V and 1 base at J, leaving 5 bases unmatched. In DNA, the CDR3 is TGCGCCAGCAGCCAAGATGTTGGGACAGGGGGGTCCTACGAGCAGTACTTC. It is translated as CASSQDVGTGGSYEQYF.

This clone was seen at least ten times. This chain uses TRBV29-1 with TRBJ2-1; TRBD2 might be the D (7 bases). V lost 6 bases to trimming and J lost 12 bases, with 21 bases between them. Germline V gene lookup returns CDR1 SQVTM and CDR2 ANQGSEA. This CDR3 comprises 13 residues. The chain's CDR3 is CSVRTGGPTGQFF. CDR3 sequence (DNA): TGCAGCGTACGGACGGGGGGCCCAACCGGGCAGTTCTTC.

V and J are TRBV11-2 and TRBJ2-2; D unresolved. CDR3 length: 13 amino acids. V dropped 5 bases and J dropped 6 bases, with 10 bases sitting between them. Germline assignment: CDR1 SGHAT and CDR2 FQNNGV. The CDR3 DNA reads as TGTGCCAGCAGCCCCGCAGGCCCCGGGGAGCTGTTTTTT. This gives the protein CASSPAGPGELFF.

The chain uses TRBV19 and TRBJ1-1; 9 nucleotides line up with TRBD1. The CDR3 runs to 14 residues. With 5 bases clipped from V and 8 bases from J, the junction kept 9 bases outside the gene matches. CDR1 and CDR2 from the germline V gene are LNHDA and SQIVND (reference sequence). The CDR3 coding sequence is TGTGCCAGTAGTCGACAAGGACAGGGGAGAGAAGCTTTCTTT. Translating it yields CASSRQGQGREAFF. Full variable domain (remainder filled in from reference TRBV19 and TRBJ1-1): DGGITQSPKYLFRKEGQNVTLSCEQNLNHDAMYWYRQDPGQGLRLIYYSQIVNDFQKGDIAEGYSVSREKKESFPLTVTSAQKNPTAFYLCASSRQGQGREAFFGQGTRLTVV.

There are a few counts of this clone. An end of the junction does not agree with germline; a read error may underlie this. The rearrangement uses TRBV18 and TRBJ2-7; 10 nucleotides match TRBD2. The CDR3 has 18 residues. CDR1 KGHSH and CDR2 LQKENI come from the germline V gene. The CDR3 region is CASSPRQAGGRSGGEQYF. The CDR3 coding sequence is TGTGCCAGCTCCCCACGGCAAGCGGGGGGGCGCTCCGGGGGCGAGCAGTACTTC.